Listed below are T cell receptor beta chains from one sample, sequenced in a study of naive and memory T cell subsets. MiXCR, applied by TCRdb to the UMI-ligation and nested PCR reads, yields one record per CDR3 protein. The sample records 85,000 or so distinct CDR3 sequences, roughly 9.3% being singletons. Specimen: naive CD8+ T cells from blood. The receptors were sampled from a human donor in good health. Both conserved end residues are part of each CDR3. Fields, in order: clone size, D gene, V gene, J gene, CDR3 DNA, CDR3 protein. A D gene is named only where the DNA matches it firmly. Clone size appears in some rows only: once, few, many, or a class for an expanded clone.

many	-	TRBV29-1	TRBJ2-5	TGCAGCGTCCTCCCCGTCAGGTACCAAGAGACCCAGTACTTC	CSVLPVRYQETQYF
few	TRBD1	TRBV4-3	TRBJ1-1	TGCGCCAGCAGCCAAGATGGACAGGGGGATGAAGCTTTCTTT	CASSQDGQGDEAFF
-	TRBD2	TRBV12-3/TRBV12-4	TRBJ2-3	TGTGCCAGCTTCCCCGCTAGCGGGGCCACAGATACGCAGTATTTT	CASFPASGATDTQYF
few	-	TRBV29-1	TRBJ1-1	TGCAGCGTTGTAACGCGTGAAGCTTTCTTT	CSVVTREAFF
-	TRBD2	TRBV5-5	TRBJ2-5	TGTGCCAGCAGCTTGGGGGGGGGAAGGTACCAAGAGACCCGGTACTTC	CASSLGGGRYQETRYF
-	TRBD1	TRBV2	TRBJ2-7	TGTGCCAGCAGTGAAGGGACAGGGAGGCGGATTTCCGAGCAGTACTTC	CASSEGTGRRISEQYF
-	-	TRBV7-9	TRBJ1-2	TGTGCCAGCAGCCCACCAGGGGCCATCTATGGCTACACCTTC	CASSPPGAIYGYTF
-	-	TRBV4-1	TRBJ1-4	TGCGCCAGCAGCCAAGGGTTTATCCGAGAAAAACTGTTTTTT	CASSQGFIREKLFF
-	TRBD1	TRBV29-1	TRBJ2-6	TGCAGCGTTGTCTGGGACAGGGGTCCCTCTGGGGCCAACGTCCTGACTTTC	CSVVWDRGPSGANVLTF
few	-	TRBV7-9	TRBJ2-3	TGTGCCAGCAGCTCAGAGGAGGCGCCAGATACGCAGTATTTT	CASSSEEAPDTQYF
many	TRBD2	TRBV20-1	TRBJ2-4	TGCAGTGCTAGAGGGGGCCTAGCGGGAGTATCTCCCAAAAACATTCAGTACTTC	CSARGGLAGVSPKNIQYF
many	-	TRBV20-1	TRBJ1-2	TGCAGTGCTAGAGAGGGACTGAACTATGGCTACACCTTC	CSAREGLNYGYTF
few	-	TRBV2	TRBJ1-2	TGTGCCAGCAGTGAGGACCGTGATAGATATCCCTATGGCTACACTGCACTCTACACCTTC	CASSEDRDRYPYGYTALYTF
many	-	TRBV14	TRBJ2-7	TGTGCCAGCAGCCGGGCCTACGAGCAGTACTTC	CASSRAYEQYF
few	-	TRBV6-1	TRBJ2-3	TGTGCCAGCAGAGAACTTAGCCGGAGCCCACAGAATACGCAGTATTTT	CASRELSRSPQNTQYF